The clone carrying this T cell receptor (beta chain) was seen ten or more times. The V and J ends lost 2 bases and 0 bases respectively, with 8 bases between them. This CDR3 is 15 amino acids long. Germline assignment: CDR1 SNHLY and CDR2 FYNNEI. This sample is drawn from a study of T cell repertoires in cytomegalovirus infection. TCRdb reprocessed the reads with MiXCR, giving one entry per CDR3 protein. In the table there are some 300,000 distinct CDR3 sequences, approximately 14% of which are singletons. This TCR came from a human donor in good health (CMV status not recorded). Some clones in this sample may be carry-over from other donors' samples. The specimen sequenced was PBMCs. J is TRBJ1-5 and V is TRBV2; no clear D. The CDR3 region has the DNA TGTGCCAGCAGTGAAACCGTGAATAGCAATCAGCCCCAGCATTTT. Translating gives CASSETVNSNQPQHF.